A selection of T cell receptor beta chains follows, all from one sample in a study of OX40 agonist ivuxolimab in advanced cancers. Some clones are missing from TCRdb's copy, which holds only in-frame ones; the method was immunoSEQ multiplex PCR. The sample lists approximately 77,000 clones; less than 95% were seen once. The sample was CD4+ or CD8+ T cells sorted from blood, taken in a trial of the OX40 agonist ivuxolimab. The receptors derive from an adult with an advanced solid tumor such as melanoma, head and neck, liver or kidney cancer. The CDR3 runs from the conserved cysteine through the conserved F or W. D genes are given only for firm matches. Rows may omit the clone size; those that give it use once, few, many or a size class.

size,D,J,V,length,DNA,CDR3
NA,NA,TRBJ2-7,TRBV7-6,14,TGTGCCAGCAGCTCCTACCGTAGCTCCTACGAGCAGTACTTC,CASSSYRSSYEQYF
NA,TRBD2,TRBJ2-1,TRBV6-1,19,TGTGCCAGCAGTGAAGCGCAGGGATGGCGGGAGGGCCATAGTGGCGAGCAGTTCTTC,CASSEAQGWREGHSGEQFF
NA,TRBD2,TRBJ2-7,TRBV28,13,TGTGCAGCGACTAGCGGGAACCCCTACGAGCAGTACTTC,CAATSGNPYEQYF
NA,NA,TRBJ1-5,TRBV4-1,17,TGCGCCAGCAGCCAAGATCTGGCCGGGCCTCAGAATCAGCCCCAGCATTTT,CASSQDLAGPQNQPQHF
NA,NA,TRBJ1-1,TRBV10-3,14,TGTGCCATCAGTGAGTCGATAGGGAACGACGAAGCTTTCTTT,CAISESIGNDEAFF
NA,TRBD2,TRBJ2-1,TRBV5-1,14,TGCGCCAGCAGCGCGGGACTAGCTGACAATGAGCAGTTCTTC,CASSAGLADNEQFF
NA,NA,TRBJ2-7,TRBV28,16,TGTGCCAGCAGTTTAGTCATGCCGGGTGTACGCTACGAGCAGTACTTC,CASSLVMPGVRYEQYF
NA,TRBD2,TRBJ2-1,TRBV28,16,TGTGCCAGCAGTTTGGGTACCGCTAGCGGGAGGGATGAGCAGTTCTTC,CASSLGTASGRDEQFF
NA,TRBD2,TRBJ2-3,TRBV7-6,17,TGTGCCAGCAGCTTAGCGCGGGCGGGAGCCCTAACAGATACGCAGTATTTT,CASSLARAGALTDTQYF
NA,TRBD2,TRBJ2-7,TRBV7-9,18,TGTGCCAGCAGCTTAGCGCCTGGGTTAGCGGGAGGGCTCTACGAGCAGTACTTC,CASSLAPGLAGGLYEQYF
NA,NA,TRBJ2-7,TRBV28,14,TGTGCCAGCAGCCGGACCATCTACTCCTACGAGCAGTACTTC,CASSRTIYSYEQYF
NA,TRBD1,TRBJ2-5,TRBV5-4,15,TGTGCCAGCAGCTTACAGGCGGTCAGGGGGGAGACCCAGTACTTC,CASSLQAVRGETQYF
NA,TRBD2,TRBJ2-1,TRBV7-9,15,TGTGCCAGCAGCGCACTAGCGGGGGGGTCCGGTGAGCAGTTCTTC,CASSALAGGSGEQFF
NA,NA,TRBJ2-3,TRBV4-1,15,TGCGCCAGCTCTGGTTTAGGGGCATACACAGATACGCAGTATTTT,CASSGLGAYTDTQYF
NA,TRBD2,TRBJ2-7,TRBV28,18,TGTGCCAGCAGTTCTCCCCCCGGGTCGGGGGGACCCGGACGCGAGCAGTACTTC,CASSSPPGSGGPGREQYF
NA,TRBD1,TRBJ1-2,TRBV6-1,12,TGTGCCAGTCGGGACAGCGCCTATGGCTACACCTTC,CASRDSAYGYTF
NA,NA,TRBJ1-2,TRBV9,13,TGTGCCAGCAGACCTTCCGGGGAAGGAGGCTACACCTTC,CASRPSGEGGYTF
NA,TRBD2,TRBJ2-1,TRBV2,15,TGTGCCAGCAGGGGTCTAGCGGGGAGCAACAATGAGCAGTTCTTC,CASRGLAGSNNEQFF
NA,NA,TRBJ2-3,TRBV11-3,13,TGTGCCAGCAGCCGGAAGGGCACAGATACGCAGTATTTT,CASSRKGTDTQYF
NA,NA,TRBJ2-7,TRBV18,15,TGTGCCAGCTCACCAGGAGCTTATCAATCCTACGAGCAGTACTTC,CASSPGAYQSYEQYF
NA,NA,TRBJ1-4,TRBV5-5,15,TGTGCCAGCAGCTTGAATGTCGCGGCTAATGAAAAACTGTTTTTT,CASSLNVAANEKLFF
NA,NA,TRBJ2-7,TRBV21-1,17,TGTGCCAGCAGCAAAGCGTCTCGGGCAGGGAAGGGCCACGAGCAGTACTTC,CASSKASRAGKGHEQYF
NA,NA,TRBJ1-1,TRBV5-1,12,TGCGCCAGCAGCCTACAGGGAGGTGAAGCTTTCTTT,CASSLQGGEAFF
NA,TRBD1,TRBJ1-4,TRBV6-5,14,TGTGCCAGCAGTTTGACAGGGGGCAGTGAAAAACTGTTTTTT,CASSLTGGSEKLFF
NA,NA,TRBJ1-3,TRBV7-2,13,TGTGCCAGCAGCGTGACAGTCGGAAACACCATATATTTT,CASSVTVGNTIYF
few,TRBD1,TRBJ2-7,TRBV9,12,TGTGCCAGCAGCGTCGACAGGGGCGAGCAGTACTTC,CASSVDRGEQYF
NA,NA,TRBJ1-3,TRBV2,13,TGTGCCAGCAGTGAAACCCACTCCCTAACTCCATATTTT,CASSETHSLTPYF
NA,TRBD2,TRBJ2-7,TRBV18,17,TGTGCCAGCTCACCACCGGCGGCTAGCGGGAGAAAGGACGAGCAGTACTTC,CASSPPAASGRKDEQYF
NA,NA,TRBJ1-4,TRBV19,11,TGTGCCAGTAGGGAGAAGGTTTCAATGTTTTTT,CASREKVSMFF
NA,NA,TRBJ1-4,TRBV11-2,15,TGTGCCAGCAGCTTAGGTGGGGGGAGGAATGAAAAACTGTTTTTT,CASSLGGGRNEKLFF
NA,NA,TRBJ2-7,TRBV18,14,TGTGCCAGCTCACCATTGGCGGTGAGCTACGAGCAGTACTTC,CASSPLAVSYEQYF
NA,TRBD1,TRBJ2-3,TRBV18,14,TGTGCCAGCCGGACAGGGGGCGGCACAGATACGCAGTATTTT,CASRTGGGTDTQYF
NA,NA,TRBJ2-7,TRBV28,15,TGTGCCAGCAGGAAGACAGGCGCCCCCTCCTACGAGCAGTACTTC,CASRKTGAPSYEQYF
NA,TRBD1,TRBJ2-7,TRBV23-1,14,TGCGCCAGCAGACCCGGGACAGGGGCCTACGAGCAGTACTTC,CASRPGTGAYEQYF
NA,TRBD2,TRBJ2-3,TRBV28,14,TGTGCCAGCAGACTAGCGGGACCCACAGATACGCAGTATTTT,CASRLAGPTDTQYF
NA,NA,TRBJ2-7,TRBV6-5,14,TGTGCCAGCACCAAGCTGGGGACAACCTACGAGCAGTACTTC,CASTKLGTTYEQYF
NA,TRBD1,TRBJ1-1,TRBV19,13,TGTGCCAGTAGTGCGGACAGGGGTACTGAAGCTTTCTTT,CASSADRGTEAFF
NA,TRBD2,TRBJ2-1,TRBV6-5,15,TGTGCCAGCAGGGCTACTAGCGGGCCTTACAATGAGCAGTTCTTC,CASRATSGPYNEQFF
NA,TRBD2,TRBJ2-3,TRBV27,12,TGTGCCAGTATGAGCGGGGGAGATACGCAGTATTTT,CASMSGGDTQYF
NA,NA,TRBJ1-4,TRBV28,14,TGTGCCAGCAGTTTAGGGGGGGCTAATGAAAAACTGTTTTTT,CASSLGGANEKLFF
NA,TRBD1,TRBJ1-2,TRBV6-1,13,TGTGCCAGCAGGGGACAGGGGATCTATGGCTACACCTTC,CASRGQGIYGYTF